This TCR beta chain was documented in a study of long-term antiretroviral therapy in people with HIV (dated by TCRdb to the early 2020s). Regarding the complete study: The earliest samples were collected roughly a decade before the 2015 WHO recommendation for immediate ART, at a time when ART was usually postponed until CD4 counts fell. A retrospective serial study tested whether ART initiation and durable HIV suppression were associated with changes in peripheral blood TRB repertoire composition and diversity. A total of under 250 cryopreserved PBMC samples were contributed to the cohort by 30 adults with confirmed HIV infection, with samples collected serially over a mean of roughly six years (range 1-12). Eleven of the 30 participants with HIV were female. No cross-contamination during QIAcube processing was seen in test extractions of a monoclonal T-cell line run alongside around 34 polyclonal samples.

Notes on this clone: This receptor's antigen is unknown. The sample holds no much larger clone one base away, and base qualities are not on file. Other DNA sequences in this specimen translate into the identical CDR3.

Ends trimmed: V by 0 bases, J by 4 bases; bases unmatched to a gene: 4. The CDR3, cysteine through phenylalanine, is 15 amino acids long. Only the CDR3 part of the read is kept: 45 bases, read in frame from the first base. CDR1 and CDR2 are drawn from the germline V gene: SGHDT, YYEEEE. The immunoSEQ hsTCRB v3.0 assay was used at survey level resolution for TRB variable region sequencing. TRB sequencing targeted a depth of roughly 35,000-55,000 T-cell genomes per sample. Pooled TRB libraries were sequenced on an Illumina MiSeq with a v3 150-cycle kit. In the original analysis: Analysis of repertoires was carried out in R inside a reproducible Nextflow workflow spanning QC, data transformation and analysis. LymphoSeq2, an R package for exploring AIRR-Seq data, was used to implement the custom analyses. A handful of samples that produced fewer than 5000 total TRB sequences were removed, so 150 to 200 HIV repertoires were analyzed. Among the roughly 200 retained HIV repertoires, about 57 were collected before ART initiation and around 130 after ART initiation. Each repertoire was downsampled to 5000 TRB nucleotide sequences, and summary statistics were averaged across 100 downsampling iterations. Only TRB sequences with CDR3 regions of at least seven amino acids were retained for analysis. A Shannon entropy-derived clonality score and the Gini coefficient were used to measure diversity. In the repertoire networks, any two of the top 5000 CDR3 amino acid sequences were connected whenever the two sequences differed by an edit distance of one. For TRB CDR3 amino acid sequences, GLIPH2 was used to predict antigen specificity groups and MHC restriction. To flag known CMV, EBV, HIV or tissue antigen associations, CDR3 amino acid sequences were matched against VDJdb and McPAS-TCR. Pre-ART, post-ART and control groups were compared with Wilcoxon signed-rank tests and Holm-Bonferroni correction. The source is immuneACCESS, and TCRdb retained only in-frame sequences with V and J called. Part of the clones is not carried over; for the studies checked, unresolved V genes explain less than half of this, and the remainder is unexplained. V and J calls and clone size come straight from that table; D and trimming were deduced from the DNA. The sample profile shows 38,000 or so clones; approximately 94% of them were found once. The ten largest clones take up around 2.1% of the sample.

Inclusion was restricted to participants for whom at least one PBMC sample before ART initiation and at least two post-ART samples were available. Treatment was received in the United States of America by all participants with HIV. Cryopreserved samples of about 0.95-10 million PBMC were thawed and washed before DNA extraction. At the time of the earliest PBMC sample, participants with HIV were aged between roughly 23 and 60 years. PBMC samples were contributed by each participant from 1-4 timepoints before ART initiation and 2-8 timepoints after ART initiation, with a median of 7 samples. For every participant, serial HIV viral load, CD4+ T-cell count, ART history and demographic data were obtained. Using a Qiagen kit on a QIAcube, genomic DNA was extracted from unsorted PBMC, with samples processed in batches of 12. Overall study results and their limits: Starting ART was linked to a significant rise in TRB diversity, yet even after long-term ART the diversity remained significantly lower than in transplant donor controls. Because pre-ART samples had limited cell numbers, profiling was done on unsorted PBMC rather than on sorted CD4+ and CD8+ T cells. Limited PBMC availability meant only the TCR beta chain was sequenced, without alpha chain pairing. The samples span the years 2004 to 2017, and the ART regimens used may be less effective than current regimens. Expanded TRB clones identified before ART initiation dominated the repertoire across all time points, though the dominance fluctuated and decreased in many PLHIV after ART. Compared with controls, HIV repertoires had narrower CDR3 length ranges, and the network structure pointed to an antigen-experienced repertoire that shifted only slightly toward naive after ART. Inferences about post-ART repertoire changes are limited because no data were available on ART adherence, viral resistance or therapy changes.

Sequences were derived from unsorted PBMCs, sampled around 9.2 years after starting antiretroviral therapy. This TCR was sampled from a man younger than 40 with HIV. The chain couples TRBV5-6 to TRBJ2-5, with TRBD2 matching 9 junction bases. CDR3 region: CASSLVAGGRETQYF. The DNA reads TGTGCCAGCAGCTTGGTGGCGGGGGGGAGAGAGACCCAGTACTTC.